These 27 T cell receptor beta chains share one sample of origin, sequenced in a study of cytomegalovirus exposure and HLA in healthy donors (dated by TCRdb to about 2017). The library was obtained by the immunoSEQ multiplex PCR assay. The multiplex PCR relied on a mix of 60 forward primers for TCR Vbeta segments and 13 reverse primers for TCR Jbeta segments. TCRdb's version of the immuneACCESS table is confined to in-frame rearrangements and falls short of the full clone set. An unresolved V gene accounts for under half of the shortfall where checked; the remainder is of unknown origin. Across this sample there are some 99,000 clones, with about four fifths seen only once. The ten largest account for roughly 2% of the sample. Material for sequencing was PBMCs. These receptors originate from a woman aged 25 to 39 in good health and CMV-seronegative.

CDR3 loop: CASRWTRETGNEQFF. DNA of the CDR3: TGCGCCAGCAGGTGGACTAGAGAGACTGGCAATGAGCAGTTCTTC. The chain carries TRBV4-1 and TRBJ2-1; 7 positions match TRBD2. CDR1 is MGHRA, CDR2 YSYEKL, per germline. V dropped 6 bases and J dropped 6; count of bases not matched to a gene: 11. The CDR3 consists of 15 residues.

This chain joins TRBV7-9 and TRBJ1-1, with TRBD1 as a possible D gene (5 bases). There are 16 residues in the CDR3. Germline V lookup: CDR1 SEHNR, CDR2 FQNEAQ (reference sequence). Trimming stripped 2 bases from V and 1 base from J, with 14 bases between. In DNA form, the CDR3 reads TGTGCCAGCAGCTTATGGTCCGGGGGTGGGAACACTGAAGCTTTCTTT. Its translation: CASSLWSGGGNTEAFF.

There are a few counts of this clone. The chain joins TRBV29-1 to TRBJ2-7; D might be TRBD1 (6 bases). CDR1 SQVTM and CDR2 ANQGSEA come from the germline V gene. The CDR3 has 13 amino acids. V lost 6 bases and J 6 bases, leaving 18 bases between the germline ends. The CDR3 spells CSVRDTSPGEQYF. The CDR3 DNA reads as TGCAGCGTGAGGGACACCTCCCCTGGCGAGCAGTACTTC.

The chain joins TRBV7-9 to TRBJ2-2; 9 nucleotides match TRBD1. The V gene's germline CDR1 is SEHNR and CDR2 FQNEAQ (reference sequence). The CDR3 is 16 amino acids. Losses at the gene ends were 1 base for V and 5 bases for J; bases not matched to a gene: 5. The CDR3 nucleotides read TGTGCCAGCAGCTTAGGGGGACAGGGCGCAACCGGGGAGCTGTTTTTT. This sequence encodes CASSLGGQGATGELFF.

V gene TRBV7-8 combines with J gene TRBJ2-1; 12 positions match TRBD2. Germline V gives CDR1 SGHVS, CDR2 FQNEAQ. The CDR3 is 16 residues long. V dropped 6 bases and J dropped 6; count of bases not matched to a gene: 9. The CDR3 sequence is CASRPAGTSGFNEQFF. CDR3 nucleotides: TGTGCCAGCAGGCCCGCCGGGACTAGCGGGTTCAATGAGCAGTTCTTC.

The chain has TRBV7-2 and TRBJ2-5; the match to TRBD1 covers 8 bases. This CDR3 contains 15 residues. V lost 0 bases to trimming and J lost 4 bases; unmatched junction nucleotides: 4. The germline gives CDR1 SGHTA, CDR2 FQGNSA. CDR3 DNA: TGTGCCAGCAGCTTAGCCCCGGGACAGGCAGAGACCCAGTACTTC. Protein sequence: CASSLAPGQAETQYF.

The rearrangement joins TRBV28 to TRBJ1-1; unclear D gene. V was cut by 6 bases and J by 0 bases, with 5 bases left in between. This CDR3 has 12 amino acids. From germline, CDR1 is MDHEN and CDR2 SYDVKM. The CDR3 sequence: CASRIMNTEAFF. CDR3 nucleotide sequence: TGTGCCAGCAGAATTATGAACACTGAAGCTTTCTTT.

This chain connects TRBV18 to TRBJ2-2; 8 bases align to TRBD1. Germline V gene lookup returns CDR1 KGHSH and CDR2 LQKENI. The CDR3 sequence is 16 residues long. With 2 bases clipped from V and 7 bases from J, the junction kept 9 bases outside the gene matches. CDR3 nucleotides: TGTGCCAGCTCACCAGAACGGACAGGGTCTATCGGGGAGCTGTTTTTT. Its translation: CASSPERTGSIGELFF.

The chain couples TRBV7-2 to TRBJ2-7; the match to TRBD2 covers 8 bases. This CDR3 spans 15 amino acids. From germline, CDR1 is SGHTA and CDR2 FQGNSA. Trimming cost V 2 bases and J 4 bases; bases outside gene matches: 7. Here the CDR3 reads CASSLRIAGPYEQYF. CDR3 sequence (DNA): TGTGCCAGCAGCTTAAGAATAGCGGGACCATACGAGCAGTACTTC.

The chain carries TRBV5-1 and TRBJ2-1, with TRBD2 matching over 8 bases. The CDR3 has 16 residues. V shed 4 bases, J shed 12 bases, and the junction held 18 bases outside the gene matches. Germline V gene data show CDR1 as SGHRS and CDR2 as YFSETQ. The CDR3 protein is CASSLTTAGVGHGQFF. The CDR3 DNA is TGCGCCAGCAGCCTCACGACAGCGGGAGTAGGACATGGGCAGTTCTTC.

This rearrangement joins TRBV7-9 to TRBJ2-7; TRBD2 aligns across 7 bases. CDR3 length equals 14 residues. CDR1 SEHNR and CDR2 FQNEAQ come from the germline V gene (reference sequence). J lost 2 bases, V lost 7 bases, and 8 bases had no gene match. CDR3 DNA sequence: TGTGCCAGCACTGGGAGGGATAGGGCCTACGAGCAGTACTTC. It is translated as CASTGRDRAYEQYF.

The gene calls are TRBV10-3 and TRBJ1-6; D gene unclear. The germline CDR1 and CDR2 sequences are ENHRY and SYGVKD. Trimming stripped 7 bases from V and 7 bases from J, with 14 bases between. The CDR3 runs 14 residues. CDR3 sequence reads: CAITPNRDNSPLHF. The CDR3 DNA reads TGTGCCATCACCCCGAACAGAGACAATTCACCCCTCCACTTT.

J is TRBJ2-7 and V is TRBV5-1; D remains unclear. This CDR3 has 14 amino acids. Trimming took 1 base from V and 8 from J, leaving 16 bases between them. Germline assignment: CDR1 SGHRS and CDR2 YFSETQ. For the CDR3, the DNA is TGCGCCAGCAGCTTGCCCACTCCAAATCAACAGCAGTACTTC. Translated, it gives CASSLPTPNQQQYF.

This chain joins TRBV2 and TRBJ2-5, with a tentative D call TRBD2 (5 bases). The J call may be incorrect, as the DNA end agrees better with TRBJ2-7. CDR1 SNHLY and CDR2 FYNNEI come from the germline V gene. The CDR3 length is 14 residues. The CDR3 is CASKLGEWAYEQYF. As DNA, the CDR3 is TGTGCCAGCAAGTTGGGAGAGTGGGCCTACGAGCAGTACTTC.

V is TRBV6-5 and J is TRBJ2-5, with D perhaps TRBD2 (5 bases). V was cut by 4 bases and J by 2 bases, with 14 bases left in between. The CDR3 loop spans 15 amino acids. CDR1 and CDR2 from the germline V gene are MNHEY and SVGAGI. CDR3 in DNA: TGTGCCAGCAGTTCAACCAGAGCGGAACAAGAGACCCAGTACTTC. Protein: CASSSTRAEQETQYF.

As concerns this clone: The sample carries other DNA sequences with the same CDR3. The V gene is TRBV11-3, the J gene TRBJ2-3, with D perhaps TRBD1 (5 bases). Per the germline V gene, CDR1 is SGHNT and CDR2 is YENEEA. The CDR3 sequence is 14 residues long. With 2 bases removed from V and 0 bases from J, the gap between germline ends came to 6 bases. CDR3 loop: CASSLTGSTDTQYF. CDR3 DNA sequence: TGTGCCAGCAGCTTAACAGGTAGCACAGATACGCAGTATTTT.

This clone has just a few counts. The V and J genes are TRBV28 and TRBJ1-1; D is perhaps TRBD1 (6 bases). The CDR3 loop spans 12 amino acids. Germline lookup yields CDR1 MDHEN and CDR2 SYDVKM. V was cut by 5 bases and J by 12 bases, with 16 bases left in between. CDR3 sequence reads: CASSTRRGFTFF. The DNA of the CDR3 is TGTGCCAGCAGTACCCGAAGGGGGTTTACTTTCTTT.

J is TRBJ2-3 and V is TRBV5-8, with TRBD1 identical over 7 bases. The CDR3 sequence is 17 residues long. Germline CDR1 and CDR2: SGHTS and YDEGEE. J lost 3 bases, V lost 4 bases, and 14 bases had no gene match. CDR3 loop: CASSVSFGTASTDTQYF. CDR3 in DNA: TGTGCCAGCAGCGTGTCGTTTGGGACAGCGTCAACAGATACGCAGTATTTT.

This rearrangement joins TRBV4-2 to TRBJ2-7, with 7 nucleotides matching TRBD2. The germline CDR1 and CDR2 sequences are LGHNA and YNFKEQ. V lost 1 base, J lost 3 bases, and 6 bases stayed unmatched. This CDR3 is 15 amino acids long. In nucleotides, the CDR3 is TGTGCCAGCAGCCAAGCGAGGGAGGGCATCTACGAGCAGTACTTC. Protein product: CASSQAREGIYEQYF.

The chain links TRBV7-9 to TRBJ1-2; TRBD1 might be the D (6 bases). Deletions cut 5 bases from V and 6 bases from J, with 13 bases between. CDR1 and CDR2 (germline): SEHNR, FQNEAQ (reference sequence). There are 13 residues in the CDR3. CDR3 DNA: TGTGCCAGCAGCCCCCGGACAGTAGATGGCTACACCTTC. The encoded protein is CASSPRTVDGYTF.

This chain uses TRBV7-8 with TRBJ1-1; a weak D match, TRBD1 (6 bases). The CDR3 spans 15 residues. V was clipped by 5 bases and J by 5 bases, with 18 bases between them. Germline V gene lookup returns CDR1 SGHVS and CDR2 FQNEAQ. CDR3 residues: CASSLLTGGPTEAFF. For the CDR3, the DNA is TGTGCCAGCAGCCTACTTACGGGGGGGCCTACTGAAGCTTTCTTT.

J is TRBJ2-6 and V is TRBV5-1; 9 nucleotides line up with TRBD1. The CDR3 runs to 22 residues. Losses at the gene ends were 6 bases for V and 0 bases for J; bases not matched to a gene: 22. CDR1 is SGHRS, CDR2 YFSETQ, per germline. In nucleotides, the CDR3 is TGCGCCAGCACCCAAAGTCCCGGGACAGGGTATCGGTGGGTCTCTGGGGCCAACGTCCTGACTTTC. Translation gives CASTQSPGTGYRWVSGANVLTF. The full variable domain, with the rest looked up from reference TRBV5-1 and TRBJ2-6, is KAGVTQTPRYLIKTRGQQVTLSCSPISGHRSVSWYQQTPGQGLQFLFEYFSETQRNKGNFPGRFSGRQFSNSRSEMNVSTLELGDSALYLCASTQSPGTGYRWVSGANVLTFGAGSRLTVL.

CDR3 residues: CASSQERGPTEAFF. In DNA form, the CDR3 reads TGCGCCAGCAGCCAAGAAAGGGGGCCCACTGAAGCTTTCTTT. The chain recombines TRBV4-3 with TRBJ1-1, with TRBD1 identical over 7 bases. Germline V gives CDR1 LGHNA, CDR2 YSLEER. The CDR3 runs 14 residues. With V trimmed by 0 bases and J by 4 bases, 2 bases remained unmatched.

A remark on this clone: At one of its ends the junction is not consistent with the germline gene, which may arise from a read error. The chain joins TRBV9 to TRBJ2-7, with D unresolved. The length of the CDR3 is 14 residues. CDR1 SGDLS and CDR2 YYNGEE come from the germline V gene. DNA of the CDR3: TGTGCCAGCAGTGAAGGATCCTCAACAAGTCCAACTATTTTC. As protein: CASSEGSSTSPTIF.

The J gene is TRBJ2-3, the V gene TRBV10-3; 7 nucleotides agree with TRBD2. This CDR3 has 15 amino acids. V was pared by 0 bases and J by 3 bases, with 3 bases of the junction left unmatched. The germline V gene has CDR1 ENHRY and CDR2 SYGVKD. The CDR3 sequence: CAISESMGGTDTQYF. CDR3 DNA sequence: TGTGCCATCAGTGAGTCGATGGGGGGGACAGATACGCAGTATTTT.

The CDR3 coding sequence is TGTGCCAGTAGCCCCGGCGGGACAGGGGTCGGCGGCACTGAAGCTTTCTTT. Translating it yields CASSPGGTGVGGTEAFF. The chain combines TRBV19 with TRBJ1-1; 10 bases map to TRBD1. Germline V lookup: CDR1 LNHDA, CDR2 SQIVND (reference sequence). The junction had 14 bases not matched to a gene; V was cut back by 6 bases and J by 4 bases. The CDR3 loop spans 17 amino acids.

This chain links TRBV9 with TRBJ2-6, with D uncertain. V shed 0 bases and J shed 4 bases, with 5 bases lying between them. Germline V gene sequence: CDR1 SGDLS, CDR2 YYNGEE. This CDR3 region has 14 residues. The CDR3 coding sequence is TGTGCCAGCAGCGTAGTCGTGGGGGCCAACGTCCTGACTTTC. Protein product: CASSVVVGANVLTF.